The 18 T cell receptor beta chains listed next were all sequenced from one sample in a study of T cells after somatic rescue of genetic block. Using immunoSEQ multiplex PCR, the repertoire was profiled, and TCRdb retains in-frame clones only, with some absent. The sample lists roughly 55,000 clones, roughly 96% seen once, with under 0.095% in the top ten. The sample comprised peripheral blood mononuclear cells (PBMCs). These receptors all stem from a child in the first two years of life.

V and J are TRBV11-3 and TRBJ2-7; TRBD2 agrees at 8 bases. The CDR3 extends over 13 amino acids. CDR1 SGHNT and CDR2 YENEEA come from the germline V gene. The J segment lost 2 bases and the V segment lost 5 bases, leaving 2 bases of the junction unmatched. The CDR3 nucleotides read TGTGCCAGCAGCAAGGGACTAGCCTACGAGCAGTACTTC. This gives the protein CASSKGLAYEQYF.

This clone was observed a single time. The chain recombines TRBV27 with TRBJ1-1; D is perhaps TRBD1 (5 bases). CDR3 size: 14 residues. Germline assignment: CDR1 MNHEY and CDR2 SMNVEV (reference sequence). V was clipped by 2 bases and J by 7 bases, with 14 bases between them. For the CDR3, the DNA is TGTGCCAGCAGTTTAGGGACCGGAGGCCGTGAAGCTTTCTTT. Residues: CASSLGTGGREAFF.

This rearrangement joins TRBV6-1 to TRBJ1-5; D call uncertain. Germline CDR1 reads MNHNS; CDR2 reads SASEGT. This CDR3 region has 14 residues. V was pared by 2 bases and J by 4 bases, with 9 bases between. DNA for the CDR3: TGTGCCAGCAGTGAACTGGCGGTTAATCAGCCCCAGCATTTT. Its translation: CASSELAVNQPQHF.

The V gene is TRBV30, the J gene TRBJ1-2; tentatively, D is TRBD1 (5 bases). The V gene lost 0 bases and the J gene lost 3 bases, with 5 bases spanning the gap. There are 12 residues in the CDR3. Germline CDR1 reads GTSNPN; CDR2 reads SVGIG (reference sequence). This CDR3 reads CAWSVQDYGYTF. Here the CDR3 DNA reads TGTGCCTGGAGTGTACAGGACTATGGCTACACCTTC. Supplemented by reference TRBV30 and TRBJ1-2, the full variable domain reads SQTIHQWPATLVQPVGSPLSLECTVEGTSNPNLYWYRQAAGRGLQLLFYSVGIGQISSEVPQNLSASRPQDRQFILSSKKLLLSDSGFYLCAWSVQDYGYTFGSGTRLTVV.

CDR3 amino acids: CASSVRQRETQYF. CDR3 in DNA: TGTGCCAGCAGTGTCCGGCAGCGAGAGACCCAGTACTTC. The rearrangement links TRBV6-1 to TRBJ2-5; no reliable D call. V dropped 4 bases and J dropped 4 bases, with 10 bases sitting between them. This CDR3 region has 13 residues. The germline CDR1 and CDR2 sequences are MNHNS and SASEGT.

The chain uses TRBV5-6 and TRBJ1-2, with D perhaps matching TRBD1 (5 bases). The V end was cut by 3 bases, the J end by 5 bases, with 11 bases between. CDR3 length: 13 amino acids. Germline CDR1 reads SGHDT; CDR2 reads YYEEEE. The CDR3 nucleotides read TGTGCCAGCAGCTACGGGACGGCTTATGGCTACACCTTC. It codes for CASSYGTAYGYTF. The full variable domain, rest sourced from reference TRBV5-6 and TRBJ1-2, is DAGVTQSPTHLIKTRGQQVTLRCSPKSGHDTVSWYQQALGQGPQFIFQYYEEEERQRGNFPDRFSGHQFPNYSSELNVNALLLGDSALYLCASSYGTAYGYTFGSGTRLTVV.

The chain recombines TRBV7-3 with TRBJ2-3; possibly TRBD2 for D (6 bases). CDR1 is SGHTA and CDR2 is FQGTGA in the germline V gene. V was shortened by 2 bases and J by 3 bases, with 12 bases between the two germline ends. The CDR3 is 15 amino acids. Written as DNA, the CDR3 is TGTGCCAGCAGCTTACGGGCGGAGGGGACAGATACGCAGTATTTT. Translation: CASSLRAEGTDTQYF.

In the case of this clone: The same CDR3 can be traced to other DNA sequences in this sample. The CDR3 sequence is CASSYSNQPQHF. The CDR3 DNA reads TGTGCCAGCAGCTACAGCAATCAGCCCCAGCATTTT. This chain links TRBV5-6 with TRBJ1-5; unclear D gene. V shed 3 bases and J shed 1 base, with 2 bases lying between them. Germline V gives CDR1 SGHDT, CDR2 YYEEEE. CDR3 length equals 12 residues.

The CDR3 DNA reads TGTGCCAGCAGCCTAGGGCGGGTTCTGCCAAGCACAGATACGCAGTATTTT. Protein product: CASSLGRVLPSTDTQYF. The J gene is TRBJ2-3, the V gene TRBV7-8; weak D call: TRBD2 (5 bases). The V end lost 5 bases, the J end lost 0 bases, and 18 bases lay between the germline ends. CDR3 size: 17 residues. Germline lookup yields CDR1 SGHVS and CDR2 FQNEAQ.

The chain recombines TRBV7-2 with TRBJ1-6; D is possibly TRBD1 (5 bases). V was clipped by 5 bases and J by 4 bases, with 12 bases between them. Germline V CDR1 and CDR2: SGHTA, FQGNSA. The CDR3 is made up of 15 amino acids. The CDR3 sequence is CASSTPTAYNSPLHF. DNA for the CDR3: TGTGCCAGCAGCACCCCGACAGCTTATAATTCACCCCTCCACTTT. The complete variable domain, with remaining parts taken from reference TRBV7-2 and TRBJ1-6, reads GAGVSQSPSNKVTEKGKDVELRCDPISGHTALYWYRQSLGQGLEFLIYFQGNSAPDKSGLPSDRFSAERTGGSVSTLTIQRTQQEDSAVYLCASSTPTAYNSPLHFGNGTRLTVT.

The V gene is TRBV27, the J gene TRBJ1-5; 9 nucleotides align to TRBD1. This CDR3 region has 17 residues. Germline V CDR1 and CDR2: MNHEY, SMNVEV (reference sequence). V shed 6 bases, J shed 8 bases, and the junction held 17 bases outside the gene matches. The CDR3 protein is CASRSYGTGMFAEPQHF. The CDR3 DNA follows: TGTGCCAGCAGATCCTACGGGACAGGGATGTTCGCTGAGCCCCAGCATTTT.

This chain joins TRBV20-1 and TRBJ1-2; D unclear. This CDR3 contains 11 residues. CDR1 and CDR2 (germline): DFQATT, SNEGSKA (reference sequence). Deletions cut 0 bases from V and 3 bases from J, with 2 bases between. As DNA, the CDR3 is TGCAGTGCTAGAGACGACTATGGCTACACCTTC. It yields the protein CSARDDYGYTF.

The V call is TRBV7-9, the J call TRBJ1-2; 12 bases match TRBD1. J was trimmed by 7 bases and V by 3 bases; bases with no gene match: 0. Per the germline V gene, CDR1 is SEHNR and CDR2 is FQNEAQ (reference sequence). The CDR3 has 13 amino acids. The CDR3 here is CASSLGQGAGYTF. The CDR3 DNA follows: TGTGCCAGCAGCTTGGGACAGGGGGCTGGCTACACCTTC.

The DNA of the CDR3 is TGTGCCAGCAGTCCCTCCCAAACTAGCGGGAGCACAGATACGCAGTATTTT. Protein: CASSPSQTSGSTDTQYF. The gene calls are TRBV7-9 and TRBJ2-3; 9 nucleotides agree with TRBD2. The CDR3 has 17 residues. V was clipped by 6 bases and J by 0 bases; unmatched bases: 10. The germline V gene has CDR1 SEHNR and CDR2 FQNEAQ (reference sequence).

The chain joins TRBV9 to TRBJ1-2; possible D gene TRBD1, 5 bases. V lost 4 bases, J lost 2 bases, and 9 bases lay in between. The CDR3 loop spans 13 amino acids. Per germline, CDR1 SGDLS and CDR2 YYNGEE. The CDR3: CASSRDRNYGYTF. The CDR3 DNA sequence: TGTGCCAGCAGCCGGGACCGCAACTATGGCTACACCTTC.

The chain couples TRBV4-2 to TRBJ1-2; D not resolved. In germline, CDR1 is LGHNA, CDR2 YNFKEQ. This CDR3 spans 16 amino acids. Between the trimmed V and J ends, which lost 3 bases and 2 bases, there was a span of 16 bases. CDR3 bases: TGTGCCAGCAGCCACGAACAGTTTTCTAGAAACTATGGCTACACCTTC. Translation gives CASSHEQFSRNYGYTF.

This clone was seen a single time. The chain carries TRBV6-5 and TRBJ2-1; D remains ambiguous. Trimming cost V 4 bases and J 9 bases, with 16 bases left between them. The CDR3 extends over 14 amino acids. Germline V gene sequence: CDR1 MNHEY, CDR2 SVGAGI. The CDR3 region has the DNA TGTGCCAGCAGTTTCCGGTCCTCAAGGCGTGAGCAGTTCTTC. This encodes CASSFRSSRREQFF.

In its sample, this clone was seen once. The CDR3 DNA sequence: TGTGCCAGCAGCACACACCCGGGACAGGGGGCGAGAAAACTGTTTTTT. Its protein is CASSTHPGQGARKLFF. J is TRBJ1-4 and V is TRBV5-4; 12 bases agree with TRBD1. V lost 4 bases and J lost 10; bases outside the gene matches: 11. Germline CDR1 reads SGHNT; CDR2 reads YYREEE (reference sequence). CDR3 size: 16 residues.